This TCR beta chain comes out of a study of cytomegalovirus exposure and HLA in healthy donors. Only a few counts were recorded for this clone. Antigen unknown. Study-wide results and caveats: There were three CMV-associated chains whose specificity for CMV antigens was confirmed in vitro.

PCR involved 60 Vbeta and 13 Jbeta primers. Sequencing used immunoSEQ multiplex PCR; TCRdb keeps in-frame clones, though not all of them. The sample contains 85,000 to 90,000 clones, less than 80% of which appear only once. The sample consisted of PBMCs. This TCR came from a man under 40 in good health and CMV-seronegative.

The DNA of the CDR3 is TGTGCCAGCAGCTTATCGCCATCGACATCTCAAGAGACCCAGTACTTC. Its translation is CASSLSPSTSQETQYF. The genes are TRBV7-8 and TRBJ2-5; D uncertain. The CDR3 has 16 residues. The V gene lost 2 bases and the J gene lost 2 bases, with 15 bases spanning the gap. CDR1 and CDR2 from the germline V gene are SGHVS and FQNEAQ. Filled out from reference TRBV7-8 and TRBJ2-5, the complete variable domain reads GAGVSQSPRYKVAKRGQDVALRCDPISGHVSLFWYQQALGQGPEFLTYFQNEAQLDKSGLPSDRFFAERPEGSVSTLKIQRTQQEDSAVYLCASSLSPSTSQETQYFGPGTRLLVL.